The 32 T cell receptor beta chains below were found in one sample sequenced in a study of cytomegalovirus exposure and HLA in healthy donors. The PCR contained 60 Vbeta and 13 Jbeta primers. Assay used: immunoSEQ multiplex PCR; TCRdb lists only in-frame clones, some missing. Here the sample spans about 200,000 clones, 82% being singletons. The sequencing sample was made of PBMCs. These receptors were collected from a woman aged 35 to 49 in good health and CMV-seronegative.

The chain has TRBV9 and TRBJ2-3, with 10 nucleotides matching TRBD2. The CDR3 sequence is 18 residues long. Germline V lookup: CDR1 SGDLS, CDR2 YYNGEE. The junction had 16 bases not matched to a gene; V was cut back by 4 bases and J by 5 bases. Written as DNA, the CDR3 is TGTGCCAGCAGCCCCTCAACTCGGCTAGCGGGAGTTGTAGATACGCAGTATTTT. Amino acid sequence: CASSPSTRLAGVVDTQYF.

The chain links TRBV27 to TRBJ2-7, with no clear D. Per germline, CDR1 MNHEY and CDR2 SMNVEV (reference sequence). The V gene lost 2 bases and the J gene lost 6 bases, with 8 bases spanning the gap. This CDR3 spans 12 amino acids. In DNA form, the CDR3 reads TGTGCCAGCAGTTTAGTCGCAGGCGAGCAGTACTTC. Protein sequence: CASSLVAGEQYF.

This rearrangement joins TRBV27 to TRBJ2-5; 8 bases agree with TRBD1. The closer fit of TRBJ2-7 to the DNA end suggests the J call may be wrong. CDR1 MNHEY and CDR2 SMNVEV come from the germline V gene (reference sequence). The CDR3 loop spans 17 amino acids. The chain's CDR3 is CASSPTLGQGKNYEQYF. The CDR3, as DNA: TGTGCCAGCAGTCCAACTCTCGGACAGGGAAAAAACTACGAGCAGTACTTC.

The chain employs TRBV19 and TRBJ2-7, with a weak D call TRBD1 (5 bases). V was pared by 3 bases and J by 4 bases, with 10 bases between. In germline, CDR1 is LNHDA, CDR2 SQIVND (reference sequence). This CDR3 has 13 residues. CDR3 DNA sequence: TGTGCCAGTAGTATGAACAGGAGATACGAGCAGTACTTC. Translated: CASSMNRRYEQYF.

This chain uses TRBV5-1 with TRBJ2-2, with a possible D match to TRBD2 (5 bases). The germline gives CDR1 SGHRS, CDR2 YFSETQ. V lost 0 bases and J lost 0, with 6 bases in between. The CDR3 covers 15 residues. The DNA of the CDR3 is TGCGCCAGCAGCTTGGGACTAACGAACACCGGGGAGCTGTTTTTT. Translation gives CASSLGLTNTGELFF.

The chain couples TRBV27 to TRBJ2-2, with a possible D match to TRBD2 (5 bases). Germline V gene lookup returns CDR1 MNHEY and CDR2 SMNVEV (reference sequence). The CDR3 length is 12 residues. The germline V and J ends were trimmed by 3 bases and 7 bases, with 6 bases remaining between them. The chain's CDR3 is CASSLAGGELFF. In DNA, the CDR3 is TGTGCCAGCAGTTTGGCGGGCGGGGAGCTGTTTTTT.

The chain uses TRBV5-4 and TRBJ1-2, with 7 bases fitting TRBD1. Germline V gene data show CDR1 as SGHNT and CDR2 as YYREEE (reference sequence). V shed 5 bases, J shed 0 bases, and the junction held 4 bases outside the gene matches. The CDR3 has 14 residues. The CDR3 sequence: CASSLQGSNYGYTF. CDR3 in DNA: TGTGCCAGCAGTCTACAGGGGTCTAACTATGGCTACACCTTC. The entire variable domain, with the rest obtained from reference TRBV5-4 and TRBJ1-2, is as follows: ETGVTQSPTHLIKTRGQQVTLRCSSQSGHNTVSWYQQALGQGPQFIFQYYREEENGRGNFPPRFSGLQFPNYSSELNVNALELDDSALYLCASSLQGSNYGYTFGSGTRLTVV.

This clone was detected only once. The chain joins TRBV7-9 to TRBJ1-3, with TRBD1 matching 8 bases. The CDR3 sequence is 17 residues long. J lost 4 bases, V lost 2 bases, and 10 bases had no gene match. The germline gives CDR1 SEHNR, CDR2 FQNEAQ (reference sequence). The CDR3 sequence is CASSLRTGTRRGNTIYF. CDR3 bases: TGTGCCAGCAGCTTACGGACAGGGACCCGAAGAGGAAACACCATATATTTT. Full variable domain (missing parts from reference TRBV7-9 and TRBJ1-3): DTGVSQNPRHKITKRGQNVTFRCDPISEHNRLYWYRQTLGQGPEFLTYFQNEAQLEKSRLLSDRFSAERPKGSFSTLEIQRTEQGDSAMYLCASSLRTGTRRGNTIYFGEGSWLTVV.

The chain carries TRBV5-6 and TRBJ2-1; TRBD2 aligns across 7 bases. Trimming removed 4 bases from V and 4 bases from J; junction bases left unmatched: 8. Germline lookup yields CDR1 SGHDT and CDR2 YYEEEE. The CDR3 is 15 amino acids. The CDR3 DNA is TGTGCCAGCAGCCTGGCGGGAGTGAGTTACAATGAGCAGTTCTTC. This encodes CASSLAGVSYNEQFF. Together with reference TRBV5-6 and TRBJ2-1, the CDR3 gives the full variable domain: DAGVTQSPTHLIKTRGQQVTLRCSPKSGHDTVSWYQQALGQGPQFIFQYYEEEERQRGNFPDRFSGHQFPNYSSELNVNALLLGDSALYLCASSLAGVSYNEQFFGPGTRLTVL.

V gene TRBV7-8 combines with J gene TRBJ1-1, with D possibly TRBD1 on 5 matching bases. The CDR3 loop spans 16 amino acids. V was shortened by 0 bases and J by 0 bases, with 11 bases between the two germline ends. The germline V gene has CDR1 SGHVS and CDR2 FQNEAQ. The CDR3 DNA reads as TGTGCCAGCAGCTTAGCCCCACAGGCCATGAACACTGAAGCTTTCTTT. Translating gives CASSLAPQAMNTEAFF.

This chain connects TRBV5-1 to TRBJ2-7, with a weak D call TRBD2 (5 bases). The CDR3 contains 12 residues. In germline, CDR1 is SGHRS, CDR2 YFSETQ. Between the trimmed V and J ends, which lost 2 bases and 3 bases, there was a span of 6 bases. The CDR3 region has the DNA TGCGCCAGCAGCTTCGAGGGCTACGAGCAGTACTTC. Translating gives CASSFEGYEQYF.

This clone was recorded a few times. The V and J genes are TRBV15 and TRBJ1-5, with D maybe TRBD1 (6 bases). V dropped 0 bases and J dropped 11 bases, with 17 bases sitting between them. The CDR3 spans 15 residues. Germline-derived CDR1 and CDR2 are LNHNV and YYDKDF (reference sequence). CDR3 sequence reads: CATSRERGSAGSQHF. CDR3 nucleotide sequence: TGTGCCACCAGCAGAGAAAGGGGGAGTGCAGGATCCCAGCATTTT.

The chain is built from TRBV7-9 and TRBJ2-7, with 8 nucleotides matching TRBD1. The CDR3 contains 13 residues. V shed 5 bases, J shed 6 bases, and the junction held 6 bases outside the gene matches. Germline V gene sequence: CDR1 SEHNR, CDR2 FQNEAQ (reference sequence). The CDR3 here is CASSPLGTGEQYF. The CDR3 DNA follows: TGTGCCAGCAGCCCCCTCGGGACAGGCGAGCAGTACTTC.

The chain employs TRBV15 and TRBJ1-4; D might be TRBD1 (6 bases). Looked up from germline, CDR1 is LNHNV and CDR2 is YYDKDF (reference sequence). Trimming left V 5 bases short and J 7 bases short, with 11 bases between. This CDR3 contains 13 residues. The CDR3 spells CATSPRTVEKLFF. The CDR3, as DNA: TGTGCCACCAGCCCCCGGACAGTTGAAAAACTGTTTTTT.

This clone was counted once. The V gene is TRBV6-1, the J gene TRBJ2-1, with D possibly matching TRBD2 (5 bases). The germline CDR1 and CDR2 sequences are MNHNS and SASEGT. The CDR3 extends over 13 amino acids. Trimming took 5 bases from V and 6 from J, leaving 11 bases between them. CDR3 bases: TGTGCCAGCAGTCCGCGGGTTGTCAATGAGCAGTTCTTC. Its protein is CASSPRVVNEQFF.

This clone turned up a few times. The chain recombines TRBV19 with TRBJ1-5; the match to TRBD1 covers 10 bases. Germline V lookup: CDR1 LNHDA, CDR2 SQIVND (reference sequence). There are 15 residues in the CDR3. V dropped 4 bases and J dropped 1; count of bases not matched to a gene: 1. The CDR3 nucleotides are TGTGCCAGTAGTAGGGACAGGGGCAGCAATCAGCCCCAGCATTTT. Protein sequence: CASSRDRGSNQPQHF.

The rearrangement uses TRBV11-2 and TRBJ2-3; 12 nucleotides line up with TRBD2. Germline CDR1 and CDR2: SGHAT and FQNNGV. The CDR3 spans 18 residues. Trimming cost V 5 bases and J 4 bases; bases outside gene matches: 13. This CDR3 reads CASSRTGTSGFGADTQYF. The CDR3 DNA reads as TGTGCCAGCAGCCGAACCGGGACTAGCGGGTTCGGTGCAGATACGCAGTATTTT.

The rearrangement uses TRBV21-1 and TRBJ2-5; the table gives TRBD1 as D, unverified against the DNA. The tail of the sequence fits TRBJ2-7 better, so the J call may be wrong. TRBV21-1 is labeled a pseudogene. The length of the CDR3 is 14 residues. This CDR3 reads CASSTGESQYEQYF. CDR3 DNA: TGTGCCAGCAGCACAGGGGAATCCCAATACGAGCAGTACTTC.

The V and J genes are TRBV7-9 and TRBJ2-2, with TRBD1 identical over 10 bases. Germline CDR1 SEHNR, CDR2 FQNEAQ (reference sequence). V shed 5 bases and J 4 bases; nucleotides not matched to a gene: 10. The CDR3 runs to 17 residues. CDR3 residues: CASSRRRGQGFTGELFF. CDR3 in DNA: TGTGCCAGCAGCCGCCGGAGGGGACAGGGGTTCACCGGGGAGCTGTTTTTT.

A word on this clone: The same CDR3 is also encoded by other DNA sequences in this sample. The rearrangement joins TRBV4-2 to TRBJ2-2; TRBD1 matches 7 bases. This CDR3 contains 16 residues. The junction had 9 bases not matched to a gene; V was cut back by 6 bases and J by 2 bases. CDR1 LGHNA and CDR2 YNFKEQ come from the germline V gene. DNA for the CDR3: TGTGCCAGCAGTCAACCGGGACAGCCAAACACCGGGGAGCTGTTTTTT. Protein sequence: CASSQPGQPNTGELFF.

This chain links TRBV18 with TRBJ2-7, with 7 bases identical to TRBD1. This CDR3 comprises 14 residues. J lost 2 bases, V lost 3 bases, and 4 bases had no gene match. Germline V lookup: CDR1 KGHSH, CDR2 LQKENI. The CDR3 is CASSPGTVPYEQYF. The CDR3 nucleotides read TGTGCCAGCTCACCGGGGACAGTCCCCTACGAGCAGTACTTC.

The chain has TRBV7-9 and TRBJ2-3; 13 nucleotides match TRBD2. The CDR3 is 17 residues long. In germline, CDR1 is SEHNR, CDR2 FQNEAQ (reference sequence). The junction had 8 bases not matched to a gene; V was cut back by 5 bases and J by 3 bases. DNA for the CDR3: TGTGCCAGCAGCACAACCGGGACTAGCGGGACTACAGATACGCAGTATTTT. Residues: CASSTTGTSGTTDTQYF. The variable domain in full, completed from reference TRBV7-9 and TRBJ2-3, reads DTGVSQNPRHKITKRGQNVTFRCDPISEHNRLYWYRQTLGQGPEFLTYFQNEAQLEKSRLLSDRFSAERPKGSFSTLEIQRTEQGDSAMYLCASSTTGTSGTTDTQYFGPGTRLTVL.

This clone was seen just once. The genes are TRBV19 and TRBJ1-2; D remains unclear. Germline CDR1 and CDR2: LNHDA and SQIVND (reference sequence). Trimming removed 3 bases from V and 3 bases from J, with 14 bases in between. This CDR3 spans 15 amino acids. The chain's CDR3 is CASSISQALYYGYTF. For the CDR3, the DNA is TGTGCCAGTAGTATCTCCCAGGCGCTCTACTATGGCTACACCTTC. The whole variable domain, filled in from reference TRBV19 and TRBJ1-2, reads DGGITQSPKYLFRKEGQNVTLSCEQNLNHDAMYWYRQDPGQGLRLIYYSQIVNDFQKGDIAEGYSVSREKKESFPLTVTSAQKNPTAFYLCASSISQALYYGYTFGSGTRLTVV.

Of note for this clone: Other DNA sequences in the same sample also yield this CDR3. The rearrangement joins TRBV7-2 to TRBJ1-2, with D unresolved. With 5 bases removed from V and 0 bases from J, the gap between germline ends came to 4 bases. Looked up from germline, CDR1 is SGHTA and CDR2 is FQGNSA. CDR3 size: 12 residues. CDR3 sequence: CASSLSNYGYTF. Here the CDR3 DNA reads TGTGCCAGCAGCCTTTCTAACTATGGCTACACCTTC.

The chain is built from TRBV30 and TRBJ2-1, with 9 bases identical to TRBD2. CDR1 GTSNPN and CDR2 SVGIG come from the germline V gene (reference sequence). The CDR3 is 14 amino acids. The junction had 8 bases not matched to a gene; V was cut back by 3 bases and J by 8 bases. The CDR3 DNA reads TGTGCCTGGAGGGCGGGAGGGCCGGTCTATGAGCAGTTCTTC. Protein sequence: CAWRAGGPVYEQFF.

This clone was picked up a small number of times. The V and J genes are TRBV15 and TRBJ2-5, with TRBD2 identical over 10 bases. Losses at the gene ends were 0 bases for V and 3 bases for J; bases not matched to a gene: 1. This CDR3 is 15 amino acids long. CDR1 LNHNV and CDR2 YYDKDF come from the germline V gene (reference sequence). CDR3 region: CATSRDGLAEETQYF. In nucleotides, the CDR3 is TGTGCCACCAGCAGAGATGGACTAGCGGAAGAGACCCAGTACTTC.

The chain has TRBV18 and TRBJ1-2; D is possibly TRBD1 (6 bases). The ends were cut back, 6 bases at V and 0 bases at J, with 14 bases in the middle. This CDR3 region has 15 residues. Germline-derived CDR1 and CDR2 are KGHSH and LQKENI. The CDR3 DNA follows: TGTGCCAGCTCGACCGGGACACCAGCTAACTATGGCTACACCTTC. This sequence encodes CASSTGTPANYGYTF.

The chain employs TRBV27 and TRBJ2-7, with 9 bases fitting TRBD1. V lost 5 bases, J lost 5 bases, and 10 bases stayed unmatched. The CDR3 length is 15 residues. In germline, CDR1 is MNHEY, CDR2 SMNVEV (reference sequence). As DNA, the CDR3 is TGTGCCAGCAGTCCTCGGACAGGGGATGCGCACGAGCAGTACTTC. It encodes CASSPRTGDAHEQYF.

This clone came up once. This rearrangement joins TRBV30 to TRBJ1-5; 9 positions match TRBD1. V lost 4 bases, J lost 1 base, and 8 bases stayed unmatched. The length of the CDR3 is 16 residues. Germline V lookup: CDR1 GTSNPN, CDR2 SVGIG (reference sequence). The CDR3 DNA reads TGTGCCTGGACCCCCTCGGGACAGGGAAGCAATCAGCCCCAGCATTTT. Protein: CAWTPSGQGSNQPQHF. The full variable domain, its missing parts supplied by reference TRBV30 and TRBJ1-5, is SQTIHQWPATLVQPVGSPLSLECTVEGTSNPNLYWYRQAAGRGLQLLFYSVGIGQISSEVPQNLSASRPQDRQFILSSKKLLLSDSGFYLCAWTPSGQGSNQPQHFGDGTRLSIL.

The chain is built from TRBV27 and TRBJ2-1; unclear D gene. The CDR3 loop spans 12 amino acids. From germline, CDR1 is MNHEY and CDR2 SMNVEV (reference sequence). V dropped 3 bases and J dropped 6 bases, with 6 bases sitting between them. CDR3: CASSFLSNEQFF. Written as DNA, the CDR3 is TGTGCCAGCAGTTTCCTTTCCAATGAGCAGTTCTTC.

The chain joins TRBV2 to TRBJ1-6, with 7 nucleotides matching TRBD1. CDR3 length equals 16 residues. V was pared by 1 base and J by 6 bases, with 6 bases of the junction left unmatched. CDR1 SNHLY and CDR2 FYNNEI come from the germline V gene. For the CDR3, the DNA is TGTGCCAGCAGTGAAGGATGGGACAGTGGTAATTCACCCCTCCACTTT. Translating gives CASSEGWDSGNSPLHF.

V and J are TRBV7-9 and TRBJ2-1; a possible D gene is TRBD2 (6 bases). Trimming took 9 bases from V and 3 from J, leaving 18 bases between them. The CDR3 has 15 amino acids. CDR1 is SEHNR, CDR2 FQNEAQ, per germline (reference sequence). CDR3: CASPGGSGFYNEQFF. CDR3 coding DNA: TGTGCCAGTCCTGGTGGTAGCGGATTCTACAATGAGCAGTTCTTC.